A single sample is the source of the 27 T cell receptor beta chains below, sequenced in a study of OX40 agonist ivuxolimab in advanced cancers. The data were produced by immunoSEQ multiplex PCR, yet TCRdb's version contains in-frame clones alone and is incomplete. Seen here are roughly 39,000 clones, roughly 84% observed once, and the top ten hold roughly 12%. The starting material was CD4+ or CD8+ T cells sorted from blood, obtained in a trial of the OX40 agonist ivuxolimab. Source of these receptors: an adult with an advanced solid tumor such as melanoma, head and neck, liver or kidney cancer.

The chain joins TRBV5-1 to TRBJ2-1; the D gene is possibly TRBD2 (5 bases). The CDR3 length is 16 residues. With 4 bases removed from V and 0 bases from J, the gap between germline ends came to 14 bases. Germline V gene data show CDR1 as SGHRS and CDR2 as YFSETQ. CDR3 DNA sequence: TGCGCCAGCAGCGCCCTTAGCGCTGTCTCCTACAATGAGCAGTTCTTC. It yields the protein CASSALSAVSYNEQFF.

The V gene is TRBV7-2, the J gene TRBJ2-1; D is possibly TRBD2 (5 bases). The CDR3 spans 16 residues. Germline CDR1 is SGHTA and CDR2 is FQGNSA. V lost 5 bases to trimming and J lost 5 bases, with 19 bases between them. The CDR3 here is CASSPPSGKRDNEQFF. The CDR3, as DNA: TGTGCCAGCAGCCCCCCGTCCGGGAAGCGTGACAATGAGCAGTTCTTC.

This rearrangement joins TRBV23-1 to TRBJ1-5; the D gene is possibly TRBD1 (6 bases). TRBV23-1 is known as an ORF, though its function is uncertain. V was pared by 3 bases and J by 2 bases, with 14 bases between. The CDR3 contains 16 residues. CDR3 in DNA: TGCGCCAGCAGTCACCCCACAGGGACGGGCAATCAGCCCCAGCATTTT. It codes for CASSHPTGTGNQPQHF.

V gene TRBV7-3 combines with J gene TRBJ2-3, with D perhaps TRBD1 (6 bases). CDR1 and CDR2 from the germline V gene are SGHTA and FQGTGA. V was trimmed by 2 bases and J by 2 bases, leaving 11 bases between them. There are 15 residues in the CDR3. The CDR3 DNA sequence: TGTGCCAGCAGCTTACGGGGACATCTCACAGATACGCAGTATTTT. It translates to CASSLRGHLTDTQYF.

The rearrangement joins TRBV6-5 to TRBJ1-2, with 7 bases fitting TRBD1. After removal of 5 bases from V and 4 bases from J, the junction contained 4 bases not matched to a gene. The CDR3 has 13 residues. Germline CDR1 reads MNHEY; CDR2 reads SVGAGI. DNA for the CDR3: TGTGCCAGCAGTAGACAGGGCGCCTATGGCTACACCTTC. It codes for CASSRQGAYGYTF.

The rearrangement uses TRBV5-3 and TRBJ2-7, with 7 bases fitting TRBD1. TRBV5-3 is sorted into the ORF group, with uncertain function. This CDR3 has 16 residues. V lost 4 bases and J lost 5; bases outside the gene matches: 15. CDR3 DNA sequence: TGTGCCAGAAGCGGGAAGACAGGGTTTCACACTAACGAGCAGTACTTC. This codes for CARSGKTGFHTNEQYF.

The chain employs TRBV18 and TRBJ1-2, with 7 bases aligning to TRBD1. Germline V gives CDR1 KGHSH, CDR2 LQKENI. Germline trimming cut 3 bases from V and 5 bases from J; bases unmatched to any gene: 6. CDR3 size: 14 residues. Written as DNA, the CDR3 is TGTGCCAGCTCACCCCAGGGACAGCCATATGGCTACACCTTC. It translates to CASSPQGQPYGYTF.

J is TRBJ2-6 and V is TRBV7-8, with 8 bases lining up with TRBD2. V gave up 4 bases and J gave up 0 bases; unmatched junction bases: 8. CDR3 length equals 18 residues. Germline V CDR1 and CDR2: SGHVS, FQNEAQ. The DNA of the CDR3 is TGTGCCAGCAGCTCCCACCGCGGGGGGCCCTCTGGGGCCAACGTCCTGACTTTC. Translation gives CASSSHRGGPSGANVLTF.

The sample holds a few counts of this clone. The chain couples TRBV20-1 to TRBJ1-1; D unclear. CDR1 and CDR2 from the germline V gene are DFQATT and SNEGSKA (reference sequence). This CDR3 is 10 amino acids long. V shed 5 bases and J shed 11 bases, with 12 bases lying between them. In DNA, the CDR3 is TGCAGTGCTGCGTTGTTGGGTGCTTTCTTT. Amino acids: CSAALLGAFF.

This chain connects TRBV5-1 to TRBJ2-1; 8 nucleotides agree with TRBD1. Germline V gene data show CDR1 as SGHRS and CDR2 as YFSETQ. This CDR3 has 15 residues. The V segment lost 5 bases and the J segment 0 bases; nucleotides outside the gene matches: 4. CDR3 loop: CASRAGQGSYNEQFF. CDR3 in DNA: TGCGCCAGCAGAGCTGGACAGGGCTCCTACAATGAGCAGTTCTTC. The variable domain in full, completed from reference TRBV5-1 and TRBJ2-1, reads KAGVTQTPRYLIKTRGQQVTLSCSPISGHRSVSWYQQTPGQGLQFLFEYFSETQRNKGNFPGRFSGRQFSNSRSEMNVSTLELGDSALYLCASRAGQGSYNEQFFGPGTRLTVL.

V and J are TRBV28 and TRBJ1-5; no reliable D call. The germline V gene encodes CDR1 MDHEN and CDR2 SYDVKM. The CDR3 has 12 residues. V was trimmed by 3 bases and J by 8 bases, leaving 8 bases between them. The CDR3, as DNA: TGTGCCAGCAGTTTCCGAAGGGAGCCCCAGCATTTT. Amino acids: CASSFRREPQHF.

J is TRBJ1-1 and V is TRBV7-2, with TRBD1 matching over 7 bases. The CDR3 has 13 residues. Germline loops: CDR1 SGHTA, CDR2 FQGNSA. With 3 bases clipped from V and 5 bases from J, the junction kept 3 bases outside the gene matches. The CDR3: CASSFRGGTEAFF. The CDR3 DNA sequence: TGTGCCAGCAGCTTCAGGGGGGGAACTGAAGCTTTCTTT. The variable domain in full, with the rest retrieved from reference TRBV7-2 and TRBJ1-1, is GAGVSQSPSNKVTEKGKDVELRCDPISGHTALYWYRQSLGQGLEFLIYFQGNSAPDKSGLPSDRFSAERTGGSVSTLTIQRTQQEDSAVYLCASSFRGGTEAFFGQGTRLTVV.

V is TRBV7-2 and J is TRBJ2-7; no firm D call. With 10 bases removed from V and 3 bases from J, the gap between germline ends came to 13 bases. This CDR3 has 12 amino acids. Per the germline V gene, CDR1 is SGHTA and CDR2 is FQGNSA. DNA for the CDR3: TGTGCCACATCGTCGGGTCTCTACGAGCAGTACTTC. This sequence encodes CATSSGLYEQYF.

The chain uses TRBV30 and TRBJ2-7, with 7 bases that match TRBD1. Losses at the gene ends were 0 bases for V and 12 bases for J; bases not matched to a gene: 11. CDR1 and CDR2 (germline): GTSNPN, SVGIG (reference sequence). The CDR3 length is 13 residues. In DNA form, the CDR3 reads TGTGCCTGGAGTGTACGGGACAGACCCCCGCGGTACTTC. Protein: CAWSVRDRPPRYF. The full variable domain, rest sourced from reference TRBV30 and TRBJ2-7, is SQTIHQWPATLVQPVGSPLSLECTVEGTSNPNLYWYRQAAGRGLQLLFYSVGIGQISSEVPQNLSASRPQDRQFILSSKKLLLSDSGFYLCAWSVRDRPPRYFGPGTRLTVT.

Written as DNA, the CDR3 is TGTGCCAGCAGCAGCGGGACAGGGGGCGGTGAGACCCAGTACTTC. It yields the protein CASSSGTGGGETQYF. The chain has TRBV7-8 and TRBJ2-5; 12 positions match TRBD1. Germline trimming cut 5 bases from V and 5 bases from J; bases unmatched to any gene: 6. Germline CDR1 SGHVS, CDR2 FQNEAQ. The CDR3 has 15 residues.

The J gene is TRBJ2-1, the V gene TRBV12-5; 9 nucleotides line up with TRBD1. CDR3 length: 16 amino acids. V gave up 0 bases and J gave up 4 bases; unmatched junction bases: 4. Germline CDR1 reads LGHNT; CDR2 reads FRNRAP. CDR3 coding DNA: TGTGCTAGTGGTTTGGTCGACAGGGGGGGGTACAATGAGCAGTTCTTC. It is translated as CASGLVDRGGYNEQFF.

This chain links TRBV7-9 with TRBJ1-4, with D possibly TRBD1 on 5 matching bases. V was shortened by 5 bases and J by 0 bases, with 10 bases between the two germline ends. The CDR3 spans 15 residues. CDR1 and CDR2 (germline): SEHNR, FQNEAQ (reference sequence). The CDR3 DNA is TGTGCCAGCAGCCGAGGGGAAACAACTAATGAAAAACTGTTTTTT. It encodes CASSRGETTNEKLFF. The whole variable domain, filled in from reference TRBV7-9 and TRBJ1-4, reads DTGVSQNPRHKITKRGQNVTFRCDPISEHNRLYWYRQTLGQGPEFLTYFQNEAQLEKSRLLSDRFSAERPKGSFSTLEIQRTEQGDSAMYLCASSRGETTNEKLFFGSGTQLSVL.

The chain is built from TRBV7-3 and TRBJ2-5, with D perhaps matching TRBD2 (6 bases). The length of the CDR3 is 16 residues. Germline CDR1 and CDR2: SGHTA and FQGTGA. Trimming shortened V by 3 bases and J by 4 bases, and 18 bases separated the two germline ends. The CDR3 nucleotides read TGTGCCAGCAGCTTTCGGGGAGTTCGGGGGATAGAGACCCAGTACTTC. Translated: CASSFRGVRGIETQYF.

V gene TRBV6-6 combines with J gene TRBJ2-7; TRBD1 aligns across 10 bases. Germline CDR1 MNHNY, CDR2 SVGAGI (reference sequence). The CDR3 contains 16 residues. The V segment lost 1 base and the J segment 7 bases; nucleotides outside the gene matches: 10. CDR3 residues: CASSYWTGGPAGEQYF. CDR3 sequence (DNA): TGTGCCAGCAGTTACTGGACAGGGGGGCCCGCGGGGGAGCAGTACTTC.

V usage is TRBV6-4 and J usage is TRBJ1-3; D not resolved. This CDR3 comprises 14 residues. Trimming removed 5 bases from V and 0 bases from J, with 8 bases in between. Germline lookup yields CDR1 MRHNA and CDR2 SNTAGT. In nucleotides, the CDR3 is TGTGCCAGCAGTAAGACAATCTCTGGAAACACCATATATTTT. It codes for CASSKTISGNTIYF.

This clone has just one count. The rearrangement uses TRBV5-1 and TRBJ2-7; D gene unclear. Looked up from germline, CDR1 is SGHRS and CDR2 is YFSETQ. V lost 0 bases, J lost 9 bases, and 19 bases lay in between. This CDR3 has 15 residues. The CDR3 bases are TGCGCCAGCAGCTTGGCCTCCAGCTCTTTATCGAGGCAGTACTTC. Its protein is CASSLASSSLSRQYF. The full variable domain, in which reference TRBV5-1 and TRBJ2-7 provide the parts outside the CDR3, is KAGVTQTPRYLIKTRGQQVTLSCSPISGHRSVSWYQQTPGQGLQFLFEYFSETQRNKGNFPGRFSGRQFSNSRSEMNVSTLELGDSALYLCASSLASSSLSRQYFGPGTRLTVT.

The chain uses TRBV7-8 and TRBJ2-1; 9 positions agree with TRBD2. Germline CDR1 is SGHVS and CDR2 is FQNEAQ. This CDR3 spans 16 amino acids. With 5 bases clipped from V and 2 bases from J, the junction kept 7 bases outside the gene matches. This chain's CDR3 is CASSTIAGVPYNEQFF. DNA of the CDR3: TGTGCCAGCAGCACCATAGCGGGAGTGCCCTACAATGAGCAGTTCTTC.

V gene TRBV10-3 combines with J gene TRBJ1-1, with a weak D call TRBD1 (5 bases). V was pared by 8 bases and J by 1 base, with 14 bases between. The germline V gene encodes CDR1 ENHRY and CDR2 SYGVKD. CDR3 length: 14 residues. The CDR3: CAIGVSGQNTEAFF. For the CDR3, the DNA is TGTGCCATCGGAGTGTCAGGGCAGAACACTGAAGCTTTCTTT.

The CDR3 DNA is TGTGCCAGCAGCCAAGGTGGGAGCTATGGCTACACCTTC. This encodes CASSQGGSYGYTF. The gene calls are TRBV5-4 and TRBJ1-2, with unresolved D. Germline loops: CDR1 SGHNT, CDR2 YYREEE (reference sequence). The CDR3 has 13 amino acids. V was clipped by 4 bases and J by 4 bases, with 11 bases between them.

The J gene is TRBJ1-2, the V gene TRBV5-4; TRBD1 is a possible D gene (5 bases). V gave up 5 bases and J gave up 4 bases, with 12 bases separating them. CDR1 and CDR2 from the germline V gene are SGHNT and YYREEE (reference sequence). CDR3 size: 13 residues. The CDR3 loop is CASRQDIGYGYTF. CDR3 DNA sequence: TGTGCCAGCAGACAGGACATAGGCTATGGCTACACCTTC. The whole variable domain, remainder taken from reference TRBV5-4 and TRBJ1-2, is ETGVTQSPTHLIKTRGQQVTLRCSSQSGHNTVSWYQQALGQGPQFIFQYYREEENGRGNFPPRFSGLQFPNYSSELNVNALELDDSALYLCASRQDIGYGYTFGSGTRLTVV.

The rearrangement links TRBV10-3 to TRBJ2-7, with a weak D call TRBD2 (6 bases). V lost 5 bases, J lost 3 bases, and 11 bases lay in between. This CDR3 spans 13 amino acids. CDR1 is ENHRY, CDR2 SYGVKD, per germline. CDR3 nucleotide sequence: TGTGCCATCAGTCAAGGGGAGGACTACGAGCAGTACTTC. Protein: CAISQGEDYEQYF.

The V and J genes are TRBV11-2 and TRBJ1-3, with unresolved D. V lost 0 bases to trimming and J lost 6 bases, with 6 bases between them. The germline V gene has CDR1 SGHAT and CDR2 FQNNGV. This CDR3 spans 13 amino acids. CDR3 in amino acids: CASSLDSLNTIYF. As DNA, the CDR3 is TGTGCCAGCAGCTTAGATTCTCTAAACACCATATATTTT.